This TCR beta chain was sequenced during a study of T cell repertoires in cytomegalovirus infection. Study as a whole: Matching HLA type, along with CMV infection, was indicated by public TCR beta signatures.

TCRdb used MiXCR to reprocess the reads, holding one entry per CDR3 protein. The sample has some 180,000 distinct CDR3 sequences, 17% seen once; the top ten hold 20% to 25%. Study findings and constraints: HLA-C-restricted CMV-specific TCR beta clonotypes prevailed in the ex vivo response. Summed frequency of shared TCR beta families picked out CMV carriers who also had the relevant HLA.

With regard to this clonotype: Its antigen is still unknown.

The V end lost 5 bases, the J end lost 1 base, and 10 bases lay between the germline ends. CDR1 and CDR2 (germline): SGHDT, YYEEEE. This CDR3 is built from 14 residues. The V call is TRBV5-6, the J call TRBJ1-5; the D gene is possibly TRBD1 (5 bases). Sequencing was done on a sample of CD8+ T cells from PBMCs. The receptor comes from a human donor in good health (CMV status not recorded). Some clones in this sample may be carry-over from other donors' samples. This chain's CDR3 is CASRMWGSNQPQHF. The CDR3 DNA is TGTGCCAGCAGGATGTGGGGGAGCAATCAGCCCCAGCATTTT. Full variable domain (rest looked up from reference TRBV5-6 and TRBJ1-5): DAGVTQSPTHLIKTRGQQVTLRCSPKSGHDTVSWYQQALGQGPQFIFQYYEEEERQRGNFPDRFSGHQFPNYSSELNVNALLLGDSALYLCASRMWGSNQPQHFGDGTRLSIL.